A selection of T cell receptor beta chains follows, all from one sample in a study of blood T cells in healthy people across ages. MiXCR, applied by TCRdb to the 5' RACE reads, yields one record per CDR3 protein. There are fewer than 2 million distinct CDR3 sequences in the sample; 39% occur only once, and around 23% lies in the top ten. Material for sequencing was blood. The source of these receptors is a human donor in good health. Both conserved end residues are part of each CDR3.

J gene: TRBJ2-5
V gene: TRBV6-1
CDR3 protein: CASSVGQSQETQYF

J gene: TRBJ1-2
V gene: TRBV5-5
CDR3 protein: CASSFDRAMGYTF

J gene: TRBJ1-5
V gene: TRBV12-3/TRBV12-4
CDR3 protein: CASSRPGQGNQPQHF

J gene: TRBJ1-1
V gene: TRBV20-1
CDR3 protein: CSDGGRRGEAFF

J gene: TRBJ2-1
V gene: TRBV2
CDR3 protein: CASSGSGASGIYNEQFF

J gene: TRBJ2-5
V gene: TRBV28
CDR3 protein: CASSFGGLAETQYF

J gene: TRBJ1-5
V gene: TRBV12-3/TRBV12-4
CDR3 protein: CASSFTEGQPQHF

J gene: TRBJ2-5
V gene: TRBV27
CDR3 protein: CASSLFGVGYQETQYF

J gene: TRBJ2-7
V gene: TRBV29-1
CDR3 protein: CSSTDGYEQYF

J gene: TRBJ2-1
V gene: TRBV3-1
CDR3 protein: CASSQVGGYPYNEQFF

J gene: TRBJ1-4
V gene: TRBV7-8
CDR3 protein: CASSYSDNRGGNEKLFF

J gene: TRBJ2-3
V gene: TRBV20-1
CDR3 protein: CSAGPGAGDTQYF

J gene: TRBJ2-3
V gene: TRBV15
CDR3 protein: CATSSYWAGTDTQYF

J gene: TRBJ2-1
V gene: TRBV7-3
CDR3 protein: CASSQSGDSSPFF

J gene: TRBJ1-5
V gene: TRBV27
CDR3 protein: CASSLEGTVGGPQHF

J gene: TRBJ2-7
V gene: TRBV4-3
CDR3 protein: CAGSHTGTAYEQYF

J gene: TRBJ2-7
V gene: TRBV3-1
CDR3 protein: CASSQGRQLNEQYF

J gene: TRBJ2-1
V gene: TRBV5-1
CDR3 protein: CASSGSRANEQFF

J gene: TRBJ2-3
V gene: TRBV6-2/TRBV6-3
CDR3 protein: CASSKQDTQYF

J gene: TRBJ2-5
V gene: TRBV4-2
CDR3 protein: CASSQDRRARYQETQYF

J gene: TRBJ2-7
V gene: TRBV29-1
CDR3 protein: CSVLGQGAYEQYF

J gene: TRBJ1-5
V gene: TRBV7-2
CDR3 protein: CASSLHGAVNNQPQHF

J gene: TRBJ2-4
V gene: TRBV5-1
CDR3 protein: CASSLRHGNIQYF

J gene: TRBJ2-1
V gene: TRBV7-2
CDR3 protein: CASSLNPGSSYNEQFF

J gene: TRBJ1-2
V gene: TRBV29-1
CDR3 protein: CSVEVWREGYTF

J gene: TRBJ2-1
V gene: TRBV12-3/TRBV12-4
CDR3 protein: CASSPSWGGNEQFF

J gene: TRBJ2-5
V gene: TRBV4-3
CDR3 protein: CASSLGEGQGVLETQYF

J gene: -
V gene: TRBV25-1
CDR3 protein: CASSEYGGLYEQYF

J gene: -
V gene: TRBV20-1
CDR3 protein: CSARVVGGEQYF

J gene: TRBJ2-5
V gene: TRBV7-2
CDR3 protein: CASSAGGTSLAQETQYF

J gene: -
V gene: TRBV15
CDR3 protein: CATSTTGGFNEQYF

J gene: TRBJ2-7
V gene: TRBV5-1
CDR3 protein: CASSSGTGYYEQYF

J gene: TRBJ1-4
V gene: TRBV4-1
CDR3 protein: CASSQEESLRGNEKLFF

J gene: TRBJ1-2
V gene: TRBV6-2/TRBV6-3
CDR3 protein: CASTRTGLMSGYGYTF

J gene: -
V gene: TRBV13
CDR3 protein: CASSLAFSPSVVGEQYF

J gene: TRBJ2-5
V gene: TRBV14
CDR3 protein: CASSQPLGPLSEQYF

J gene: TRBJ1-5
V gene: TRBV7-2
CDR3 protein: CASSLVHGLNQPQHF

J gene: TRBJ2-3
V gene: TRBV6-5
CDR3 protein: CASRALDSADTQYF

J gene: TRBJ2-7
V gene: TRBV27
CDR3 protein: CASSPYGTLSSYEQYF

J gene: TRBJ1-2
V gene: TRBV7-2
CDR3 protein: CASSLVTGTGRNYGYTF

J gene: TRBJ1-2
V gene: TRBV5-1
CDR3 protein: CASSLEGPDHGGYTF

J gene: TRBJ2-5
V gene: TRBV28
CDR3 protein: CASSLRIRVGETQYF

J gene: TRBJ1-1
V gene: TRBV20-1
CDR3 protein: CSASLPGYRNTEAFF

J gene: TRBJ2-7
V gene: TRBV28
CDR3 protein: CASSLRTRLPGTYEQYF

J gene: TRBJ2-7
V gene: TRBV7-2
CDR3 protein: CASSRQANSYEQYF

J gene: TRBJ2-4
V gene: TRBV7-2
CDR3 protein: CTSSYPGTSEGNIQYF

J gene: TRBJ1-1
V gene: TRBV6-5
CDR3 protein: CASRERVLIIEAFF

J gene: TRBJ1-2
V gene: TRBV5-1
CDR3 protein: CASSVGQGVNYGCTF

J gene: TRBJ2-1
V gene: TRBV12-3/TRBV12-4
CDR3 protein: CASSLWDSDSEQFF